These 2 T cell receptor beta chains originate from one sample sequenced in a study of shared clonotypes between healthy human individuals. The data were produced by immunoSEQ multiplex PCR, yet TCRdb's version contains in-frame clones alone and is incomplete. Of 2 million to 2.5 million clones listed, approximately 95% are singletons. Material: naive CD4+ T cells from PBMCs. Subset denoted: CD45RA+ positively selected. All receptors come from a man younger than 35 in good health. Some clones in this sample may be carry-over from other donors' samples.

As DNA, the CDR3 is TGTGCCAGCTCTGGCCCGCCCCACACCGGGGAGCTGTTTTTT. It translates to CASSGPPHTGELFF. The chain employs TRBV28 and TRBJ2-2; D is undetermined. CDR1 MDHEN and CDR2 SYDVKM come from the germline V gene. The CDR3 has 14 amino acids. V dropped 8 bases and J dropped 3 bases, with 13 bases sitting between them.

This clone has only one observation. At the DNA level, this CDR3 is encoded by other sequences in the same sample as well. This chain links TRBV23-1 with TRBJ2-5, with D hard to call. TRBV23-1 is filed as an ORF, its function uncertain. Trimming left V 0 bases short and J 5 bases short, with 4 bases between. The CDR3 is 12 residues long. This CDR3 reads CASSQSGETQYF. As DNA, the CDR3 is TGCGCCAGCAGTCAATCGGGCGAGACCCAGTACTTC.